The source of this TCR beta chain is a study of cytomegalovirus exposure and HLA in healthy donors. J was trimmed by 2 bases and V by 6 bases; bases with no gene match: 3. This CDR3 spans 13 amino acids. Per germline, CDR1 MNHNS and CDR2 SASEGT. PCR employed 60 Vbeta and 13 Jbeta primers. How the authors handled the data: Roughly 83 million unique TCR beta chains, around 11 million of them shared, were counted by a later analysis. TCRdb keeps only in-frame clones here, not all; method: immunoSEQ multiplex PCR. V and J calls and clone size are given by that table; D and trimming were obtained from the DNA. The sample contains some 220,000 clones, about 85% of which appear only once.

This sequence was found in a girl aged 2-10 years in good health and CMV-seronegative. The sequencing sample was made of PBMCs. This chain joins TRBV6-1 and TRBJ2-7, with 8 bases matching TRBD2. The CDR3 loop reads CASRPGLAYEQYF. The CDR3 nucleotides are TGTGCCAGCAGGCCGGGACTAGCCTACGAGCAGTACTTC.